The following is a TCR beta chain sequence with its context. This clone has more than one count but fewer than ten. Its cognate antigen has yet to be identified. No qualities accompany the bases; no much larger clone lies one base away. The data belong to a study of T cell changes during pregnancy in multiple sclerosis (dated by TCRdb to the late 2010s). Study-wide context: The study looked at changes in the T cell repertoire across pregnancy in women with multiple sclerosis.

Library generation was performed with the immunoSEQ multiplex PCR assay. The clones in this table, taken by TCRdb from immuneACCESS, are in-frame only. Not every clone is retained; where verified, under half of the shortfall comes from an unresolved V gene, and the cause of the rest is unknown. Present in this sample are approximately 38,000 clones, around 91% of which were seen just once. The top ten clones comprise 6.1% of the sample. Sequenced here: CD8+ T cells from peripheral blood mononuclear cells, sampled in the second trimester of pregnancy. This receptor was taken from a female donor with multiple sclerosis, enrolled in a pregnancy study.

The DNA sequence follows: TGTGCCAGCAGCTCCGGGACAGGGGAGGGCTACACCTTC. The resulting protein is CASSSGTGEGYTF. This chain joins TRBV7-7 to TRBJ1-2, with TRBD1 identical over 10 junction bases. Trimmed from V: 4 bases; trimmed from J: 8 bases; junction bases lacking a gene match: 4. Counted from cysteine to phenylalanine, this CDR3 has 13 amino acids. The read is trimmed to its CDR3 DNA, 39 bases read in frame from base 1. CDR1 and CDR2 are drawn from the germline V gene (reference sequence): SSHAT, FNYEAQ.